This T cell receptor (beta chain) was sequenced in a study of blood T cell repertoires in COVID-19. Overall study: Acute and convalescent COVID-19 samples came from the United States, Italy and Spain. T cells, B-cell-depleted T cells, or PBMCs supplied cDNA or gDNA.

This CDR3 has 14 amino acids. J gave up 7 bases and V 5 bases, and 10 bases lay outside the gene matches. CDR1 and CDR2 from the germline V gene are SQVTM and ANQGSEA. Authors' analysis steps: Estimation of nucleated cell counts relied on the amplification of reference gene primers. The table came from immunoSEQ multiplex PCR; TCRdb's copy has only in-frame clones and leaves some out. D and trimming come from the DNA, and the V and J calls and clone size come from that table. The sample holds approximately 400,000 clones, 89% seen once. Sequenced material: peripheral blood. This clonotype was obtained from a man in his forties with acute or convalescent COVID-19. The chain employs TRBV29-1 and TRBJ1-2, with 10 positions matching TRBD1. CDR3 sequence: CSVTLDRGYGGYTF. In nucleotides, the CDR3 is TGCAGCGTTACTTTGGACAGGGGGTATGGTGGCTACACCTTC.